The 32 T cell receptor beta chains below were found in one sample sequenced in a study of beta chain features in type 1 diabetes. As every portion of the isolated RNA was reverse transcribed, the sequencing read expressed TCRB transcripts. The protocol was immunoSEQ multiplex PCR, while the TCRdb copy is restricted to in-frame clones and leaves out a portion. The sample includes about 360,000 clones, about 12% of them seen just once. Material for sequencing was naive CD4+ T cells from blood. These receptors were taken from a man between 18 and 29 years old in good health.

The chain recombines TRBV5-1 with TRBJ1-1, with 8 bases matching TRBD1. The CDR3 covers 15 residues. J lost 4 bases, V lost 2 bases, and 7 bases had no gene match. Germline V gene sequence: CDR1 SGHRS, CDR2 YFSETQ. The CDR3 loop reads CASSLFTGGSTEAFF. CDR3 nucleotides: TGCGCCAGCAGCTTATTCACAGGGGGGAGCACTGAAGCTTTCTTT.

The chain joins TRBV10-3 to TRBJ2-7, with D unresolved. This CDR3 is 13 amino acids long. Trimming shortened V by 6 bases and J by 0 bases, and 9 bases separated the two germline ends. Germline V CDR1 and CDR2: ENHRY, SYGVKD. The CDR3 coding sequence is TGTGCCATCAGCGGGTCCAACTCCTACGAGCAGTACTTC. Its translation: CAISGSNSYEQYF.

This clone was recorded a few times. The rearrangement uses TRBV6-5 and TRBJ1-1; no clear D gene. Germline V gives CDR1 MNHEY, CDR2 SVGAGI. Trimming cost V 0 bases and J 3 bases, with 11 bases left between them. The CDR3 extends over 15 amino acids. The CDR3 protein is CASSYSMRVDTEAFF. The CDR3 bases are TGTGCCAGCAGTTACTCGATGCGGGTTGACACTGAAGCTTTCTTT.

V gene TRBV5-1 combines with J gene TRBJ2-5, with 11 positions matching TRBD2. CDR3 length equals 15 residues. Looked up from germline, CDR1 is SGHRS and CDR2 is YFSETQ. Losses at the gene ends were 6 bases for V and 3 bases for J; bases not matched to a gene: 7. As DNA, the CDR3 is TGCGCCAGCAAAGGAAGTAGCGGGGGGGAAGAGACCCAGTACTTC. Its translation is CASKGSSGGEETQYF.

The CDR3 loop is CASSEQGLTEAFF. The CDR3 DNA follows: TGTGCCAGCAGCGAACAGGGTTTAACTGAAGCTTTCTTT. The rearrangement joins TRBV9 to TRBJ1-1, with a tentative D call TRBD1 (6 bases). The germline V and J ends were trimmed by 3 bases and 5 bases, with 11 bases remaining between them. This CDR3 is 13 amino acids long. Germline assignment: CDR1 SGDLS and CDR2 YYNGEE.

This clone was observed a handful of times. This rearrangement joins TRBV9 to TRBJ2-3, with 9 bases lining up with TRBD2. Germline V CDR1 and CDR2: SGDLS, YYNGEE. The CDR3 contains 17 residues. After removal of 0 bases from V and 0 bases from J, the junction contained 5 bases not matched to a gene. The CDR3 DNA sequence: TGTGCCAGCAGCGTAGGGGTAAGCGGGAGGAGCACAGATACGCAGTATTTT. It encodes CASSVGVSGRSTDTQYF.

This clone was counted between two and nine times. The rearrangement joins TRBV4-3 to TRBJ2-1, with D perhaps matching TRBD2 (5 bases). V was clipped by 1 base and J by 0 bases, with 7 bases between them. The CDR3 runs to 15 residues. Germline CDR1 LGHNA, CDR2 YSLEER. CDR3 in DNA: TGCGCCAGCAGCCAAGGGACTTACTCCTACAATGAGCAGTTCTTC. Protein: CASSQGTYSYNEQFF.

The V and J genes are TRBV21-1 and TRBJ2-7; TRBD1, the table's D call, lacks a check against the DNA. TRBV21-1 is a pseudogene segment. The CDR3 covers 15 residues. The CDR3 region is CASSATNDRAYEQYF. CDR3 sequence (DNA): TGTGCCAGCAGCGCGACGAACGACAGAGCCTACGAGCAGTACTTC.

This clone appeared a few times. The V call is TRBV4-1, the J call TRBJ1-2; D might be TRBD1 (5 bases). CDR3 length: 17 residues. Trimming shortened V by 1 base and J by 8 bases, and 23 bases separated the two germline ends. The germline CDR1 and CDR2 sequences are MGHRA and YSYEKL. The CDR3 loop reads CASSQVVIGRGSSGYTF. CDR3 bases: TGCGCCAGCAGCCAAGTAGTAATCGGGAGGGGATCGAGCGGCTACACCTTC.

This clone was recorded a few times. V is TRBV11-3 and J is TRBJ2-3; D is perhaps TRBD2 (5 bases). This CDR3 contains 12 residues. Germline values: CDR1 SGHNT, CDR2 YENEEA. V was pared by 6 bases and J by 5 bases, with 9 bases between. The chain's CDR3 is CASRIEGDTQYF. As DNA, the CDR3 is TGTGCCAGCAGGATTGAGGGAGATACGCAGTATTTT.

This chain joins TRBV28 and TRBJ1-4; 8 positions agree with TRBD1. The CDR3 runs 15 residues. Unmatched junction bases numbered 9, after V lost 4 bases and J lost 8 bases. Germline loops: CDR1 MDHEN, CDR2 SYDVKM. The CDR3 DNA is TGTGCCAGCAGTTCCCGGACAGGGCTTCGAGAAAAACTGTTTTTT. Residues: CASSSRTGLREKLFF.

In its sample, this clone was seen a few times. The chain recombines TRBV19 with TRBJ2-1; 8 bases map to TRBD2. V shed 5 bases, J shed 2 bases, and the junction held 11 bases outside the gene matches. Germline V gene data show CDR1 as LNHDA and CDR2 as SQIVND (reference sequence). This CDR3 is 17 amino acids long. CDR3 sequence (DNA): TGTGCCAGTAGTGCGCGACTCACTAGCGGTGCCTACAATGAGCAGTTCTTC. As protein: CASSARLTSGAYNEQFF. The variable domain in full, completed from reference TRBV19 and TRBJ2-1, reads DGGITQSPKYLFRKEGQNVTLSCEQNLNHDAMYWYRQDPGQGLRLIYYSQIVNDFQKGDIAEGYSVSREKKESFPLTVTSAQKNPTAFYLCASSARLTSGAYNEQFFGPGTRLTVL.

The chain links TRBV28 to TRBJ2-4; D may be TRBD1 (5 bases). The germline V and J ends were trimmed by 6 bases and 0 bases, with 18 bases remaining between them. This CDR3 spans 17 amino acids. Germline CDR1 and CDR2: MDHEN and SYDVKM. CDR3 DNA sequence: TGTGCCAGCAGCAAGGGGCAGGCCGCCCTAGCCAAAAACATTCAGTACTTC. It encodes CASSKGQAALAKNIQYF. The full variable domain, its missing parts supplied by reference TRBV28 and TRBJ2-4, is DVKVTQSSRYLVKRTGEKVFLECVQDMDHENMFWYRQDPGLGLRLIYFSYDVKMKEKGDIPEGYSVSREKKERFSLILESASTNQTSMYLCASSKGQAALAKNIQYFGAGTRLSVL.

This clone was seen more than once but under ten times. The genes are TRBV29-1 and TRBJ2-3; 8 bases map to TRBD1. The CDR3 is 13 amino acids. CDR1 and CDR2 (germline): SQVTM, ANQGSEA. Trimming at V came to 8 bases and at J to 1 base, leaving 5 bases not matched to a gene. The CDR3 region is CSFRGQGTDTQYF. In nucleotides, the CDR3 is TGCAGCTTTAGGGGACAGGGCACAGATACGCAGTATTTT.

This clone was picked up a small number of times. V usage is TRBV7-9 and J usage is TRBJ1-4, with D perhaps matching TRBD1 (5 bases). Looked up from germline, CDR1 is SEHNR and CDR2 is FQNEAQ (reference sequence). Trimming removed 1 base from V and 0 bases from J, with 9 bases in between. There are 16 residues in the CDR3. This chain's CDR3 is CASSLGATATNEKLFF. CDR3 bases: TGTGCCAGCAGCTTAGGTGCGACAGCAACTAATGAAAAACTGTTTTTT.

The CDR3 reads CASSPGQNNEKLFF. The CDR3 nucleotides are TGTGCCAGCTCTCCCGGACAGAATAATGAAAAACTGTTTTTT. The chain is built from TRBV18 and TRBJ1-4; perhaps TRBD1 as D (6 bases). The germline gives CDR1 KGHSH, CDR2 LQKENI. Trimming pared 6 bases from V and 4 bases from J, leaving 12 bases between. CDR3 length: 14 residues.

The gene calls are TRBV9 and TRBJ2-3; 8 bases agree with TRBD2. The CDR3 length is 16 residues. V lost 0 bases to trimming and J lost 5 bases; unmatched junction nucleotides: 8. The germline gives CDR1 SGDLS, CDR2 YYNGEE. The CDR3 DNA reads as TGTGCCAGCAGCGTAGACCCGGGAGGGGGGGGAGATACGCAGTATTTT. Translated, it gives CASSVDPGGGGDTQYF.

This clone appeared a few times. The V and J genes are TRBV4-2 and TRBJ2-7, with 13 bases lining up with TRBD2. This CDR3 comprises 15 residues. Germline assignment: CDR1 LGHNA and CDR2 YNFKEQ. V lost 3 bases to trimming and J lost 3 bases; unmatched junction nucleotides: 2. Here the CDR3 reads CASSQWTSGGYEQYF. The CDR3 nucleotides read TGTGCCAGCAGCCAGTGGACTAGCGGGGGCTACGAGCAGTACTTC.

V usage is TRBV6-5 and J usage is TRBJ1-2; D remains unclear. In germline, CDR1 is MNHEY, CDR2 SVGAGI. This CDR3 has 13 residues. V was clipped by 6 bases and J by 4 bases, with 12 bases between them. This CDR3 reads CASRSQRVYGYTF. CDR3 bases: TGTGCCAGCAGATCACAGAGAGTCTATGGCTACACCTTC.

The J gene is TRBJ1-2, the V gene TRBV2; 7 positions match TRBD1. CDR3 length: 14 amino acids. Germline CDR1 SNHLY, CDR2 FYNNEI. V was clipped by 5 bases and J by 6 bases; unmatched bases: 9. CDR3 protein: CASSPTGQLNGYTF. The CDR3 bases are TGTGCCAGCAGTCCCACGGGACAGCTCAATGGCTACACCTTC. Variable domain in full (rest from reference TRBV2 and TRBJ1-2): EPEVTQTPSHQVTQMGQEVILRCVPISNHLYFYWYRQILGQKVEFLVSFYNNEISEKSEIFDDQFSVERPDGSNFTLKIRSTKLEDSAMYFCASSPTGQLNGYTFGSGTRLTVV.

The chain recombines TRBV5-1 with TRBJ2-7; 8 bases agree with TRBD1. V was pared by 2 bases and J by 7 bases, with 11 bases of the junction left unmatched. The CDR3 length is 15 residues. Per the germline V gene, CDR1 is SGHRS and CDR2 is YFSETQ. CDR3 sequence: CASSFGGTGPGEQYF. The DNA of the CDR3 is TGCGCCAGCAGCTTTGGCGGGACAGGCCCAGGGGAGCAGTACTTC.

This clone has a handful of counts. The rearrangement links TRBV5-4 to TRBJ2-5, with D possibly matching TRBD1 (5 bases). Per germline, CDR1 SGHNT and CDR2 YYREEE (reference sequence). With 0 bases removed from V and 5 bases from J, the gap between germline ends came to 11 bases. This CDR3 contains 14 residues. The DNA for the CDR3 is TGTGCCAGCAGCTTGGACAGGTCTCTTGAGACCCAGTACTTC. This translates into CASSLDRSLETQYF.

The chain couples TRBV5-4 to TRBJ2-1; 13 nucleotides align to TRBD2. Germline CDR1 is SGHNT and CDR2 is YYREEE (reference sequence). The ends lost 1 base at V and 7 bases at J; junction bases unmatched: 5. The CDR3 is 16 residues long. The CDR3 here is CASSLRTSGRGNEQFF. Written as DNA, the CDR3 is TGTGCCAGCAGCTTGCGGACTAGCGGGAGAGGGAATGAGCAGTTCTTC.

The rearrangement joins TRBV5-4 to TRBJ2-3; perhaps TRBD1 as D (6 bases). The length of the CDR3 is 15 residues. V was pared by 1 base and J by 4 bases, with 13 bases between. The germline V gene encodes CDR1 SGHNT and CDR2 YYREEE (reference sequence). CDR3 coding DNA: TGTGCCAGCAGCTTGCCTGGGGGCACATCAGATACGCAGTATTTT. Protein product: CASSLPGGTSDTQYF.

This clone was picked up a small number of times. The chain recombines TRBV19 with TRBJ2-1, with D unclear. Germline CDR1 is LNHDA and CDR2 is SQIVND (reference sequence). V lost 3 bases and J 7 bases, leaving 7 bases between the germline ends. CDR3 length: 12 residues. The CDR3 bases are TGTGCCAGTAGTATCACAAGAAATGAGCAGTTCTTC. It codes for CASSITRNEQFF.

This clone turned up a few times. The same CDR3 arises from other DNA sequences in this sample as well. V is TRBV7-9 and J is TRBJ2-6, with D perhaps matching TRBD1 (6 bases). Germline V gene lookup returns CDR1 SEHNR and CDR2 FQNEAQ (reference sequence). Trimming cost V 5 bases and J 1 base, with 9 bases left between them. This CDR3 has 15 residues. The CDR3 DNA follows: TGTGCCAGCAGCACACAGGGATCTGGGGCCAACGTCCTGACTTTC. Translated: CASSTQGSGANVLTF.

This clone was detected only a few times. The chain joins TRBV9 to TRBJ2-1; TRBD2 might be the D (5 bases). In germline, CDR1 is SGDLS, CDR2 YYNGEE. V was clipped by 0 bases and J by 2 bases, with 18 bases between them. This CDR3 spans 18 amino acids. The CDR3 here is CASSVDLRFEGTYNEQFF. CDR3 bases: TGTGCCAGCAGCGTAGATCTTAGGTTCGAGGGTACCTACAATGAGCAGTTCTTC.

The CDR3 nucleotides are TGCACCAGCAGCCATCGTGCCGGGGAGCTGTTTTTT. Protein sequence: CTSSHRAGELFF. V is TRBV1 and J is TRBJ2-2; the table's D call TRBD2 went unverified against the DNA. TRBV1 is a pseudogene. The CDR3 loop spans 12 amino acids.

The CDR3 spells CASSLVGDRLKFF. The CDR3 DNA sequence: TGTGCCAGCAGCTTAGTCGGTGATCGGTTGAAGTTCTTC. The chain links TRBV7-2 to TRBJ2-1; D is unresolved. Germline loops: CDR1 SGHTA, CDR2 FQGNSA. This CDR3 has 13 residues. The V and J ends lost 1 base and 14 bases respectively, with 15 bases between them.

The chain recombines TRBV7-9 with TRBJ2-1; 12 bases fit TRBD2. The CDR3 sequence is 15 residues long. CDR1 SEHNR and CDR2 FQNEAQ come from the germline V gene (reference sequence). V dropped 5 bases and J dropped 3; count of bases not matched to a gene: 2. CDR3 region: CASSQLAGGYNEQFF. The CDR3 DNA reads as TGTGCCAGCAGCCAACTAGCGGGAGGCTACAATGAGCAGTTCTTC.

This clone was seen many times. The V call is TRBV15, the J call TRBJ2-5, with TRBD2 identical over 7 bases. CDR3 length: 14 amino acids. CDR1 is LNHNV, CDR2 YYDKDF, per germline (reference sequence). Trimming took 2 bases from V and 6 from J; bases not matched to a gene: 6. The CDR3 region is CATSRFATSKTQYF. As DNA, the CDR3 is TGTGCCACCAGCAGATTTGCGACTAGCAAGACCCAGTACTTC.

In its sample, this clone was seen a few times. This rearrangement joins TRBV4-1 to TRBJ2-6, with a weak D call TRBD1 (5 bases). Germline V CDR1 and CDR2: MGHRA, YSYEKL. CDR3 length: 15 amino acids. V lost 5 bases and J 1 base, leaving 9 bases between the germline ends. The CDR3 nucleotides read TGCGCCAGCAGCTTCCCAGGGTCTGGGGCCAACGTCCTGACTTTC. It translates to CASSFPGSGANVLTF.